A single sample gave rise to the 5 T cell receptor beta chains below, sequenced in a study of Ad26.COV2.S vaccination and SARS-CoV-2 variants. Treatment in this sample: some 19 received Ad26.COV2.S at low or high dose, single or two shots; about 5 received placebo; per-sample allocation not given. It was on day 63 after the first vaccine or placebo injection that samples were taken. Clones were read by immunoSEQ multiplex PCR, and TCRdb kept only the in-frame ones, dropping some. This sample yields 400,000 to 500,000 clones, of which nearly 90% are seen a single time; over 2.5% belongs to the top ten. Sequenced material: peripheral blood, taken in a trial of Ad26.COV2.S vaccine versus placebo. The receptors come from a person aged 18-65 years who received the Ad26.COV2.S COVID-19 vaccine or a placebo.

The rearrangement uses TRBV29-1 and TRBJ2-3; D gene ambiguous. Trimming took off 1 base at V and 6 bases at J, with 11 bases between the two ends. Germline V gene sequence: CDR1 SQVTM, CDR2 ANQGSEA. There are 13 residues in the CDR3. The CDR3 reads CSVEGKAVDTQYF. CDR3 DNA: TGCAGCGTTGAAGGGAAGGCCGTTGATACGCAGTATTTT.

The V gene is TRBV6-1, the J gene TRBJ1-2; 10 nucleotides agree with TRBD1. CDR3 size: 16 residues. J lost 6 bases, V lost 2 bases, and 9 bases had no gene match. CDR1 and CDR2 from the germline V gene are MNHNS and SASEGT. The CDR3 DNA reads TGTGCCAGCAGTGAACACTACTCCGGGACAGGGGATGGCTACACCTTC. Protein product: CASSEHYSGTGDGYTF.

The V call is TRBV1, the J call TRBJ2-5; the listed D gene, TRBD2, was not tested against the DNA. TRBV1 is deemed a pseudogene. The CDR3 has 20 residues. The CDR3 nucleotides are TGCACCAGCAGCCAAGAGGGTAGCGGGGGGGCCTTTGTTGGAGAAGAGACCCAGTACTTC. It codes for CTSSQEGSGGAFVGEETQYF.

J is TRBJ2-1 and V is TRBV7-2; no clear D gene. Trimming pared 3 bases from V and 2 bases from J, leaving 11 bases between. The germline V gene has CDR1 SGHTA and CDR2 FQGNSA. The CDR3 totals 15 residues. CDR3 loop: CASSFSRGPYNEQFF. The CDR3 nucleotides are TGTGCCAGCAGCTTTTCTCGCGGACCCTACAATGAGCAGTTCTTC.

The rearrangement uses TRBV28 and TRBJ2-7, with D unclear. Trimming pared 3 bases from V and 0 bases from J, leaving 24 bases between. The CDR3 has 19 amino acids. Germline CDR1 reads MDHEN; CDR2 reads SYDVKM. CDR3 bases: TGTGCCAGCAGTTTCCCGCCCACCGACCCCGGCCCCTACTCCTACGAGCAGTACTTC. Protein sequence: CASSFPPTDPGPYSYEQYF.